What follows are 13 T cell receptor beta chains derived from one specimen sequenced in a study of shared clonotypes between healthy human individuals. Sequencing used immunoSEQ multiplex PCR; TCRdb keeps in-frame clones, though not all of them. The sample carries roughly 2.6 million clones, over 85% recorded once. The sequencing input was naive CD4+ T cells sorted from blood. Subset given: CD45RA+ positively selected. These receptors all stem from a man between 18 and 29 years old in good health.

J is TRBJ2-5 and V is TRBV18, with D perhaps assigned TRBD1 or TRBD2 (5 bases each). This CDR3 spans 14 amino acids. Germline CDR1 KGHSH, CDR2 LQKENI. With 4 bases removed from V and 3 bases from J, the gap between germline ends came to 12 bases. CDR3 in amino acids: CASSLGETEETQYF. CDR3 DNA sequence: TGTGCCAGCTCACTAGGGGAGACAGAAGAGACCCAGTACTTC. Full variable domain (missing parts from reference TRBV18 and TRBJ2-5): NAGVMQNPRHLVRRRGQEARLRCSPMKGHSHVYWYRQLPEEGLKFMVYLQKENIIDESGMPKERFSAEFPKEGPSILRIQQVVRGDSAAYFCASSLGETEETQYFGPGTRLLVL.

This clone was detected once. The gene calls are TRBV7-8 and TRBJ1-1; no clear D. Looked up from germline, CDR1 is SGHVS and CDR2 is FQNEAQ. V gave up 5 bases and J gave up 1 base, with 11 bases separating them. This CDR3 region has 14 residues. This chain's CDR3 is CASSPRAANTEAFF. The CDR3, as DNA: TGTGCCAGCAGCCCCCGGGCCGCGAACACTGAAGCTTTCTTT.

This chain joins TRBV6-6 and TRBJ1-6; 7 nucleotides align to TRBD1. CDR3 length: 15 residues. The V gene's germline CDR1 is MNHNY and CDR2 SVGAGI (reference sequence). V dropped 2 bases and J dropped 7; count of bases not matched to a gene: 5. CDR3 DNA: TGTGCCAGCAGTTACGGACAGGACCAAAATTCACCCCTCCACTTT. This sequence encodes CASSYGQDQNSPLHF.

J is TRBJ1-1 and V is TRBV9, with D tentatively TRBD1 (6 bases). Trimming stripped 0 bases from V and 6 bases from J, with 12 bases between. This CDR3 is built from 14 residues. From germline, CDR1 is SGDLS and CDR2 YYNGEE. The CDR3 coding sequence is TGTGCCAGCAGCGTAGGACAGGAGGGGGCTGAAGCTTTCTTT. It specifies CASSVGQEGAEAFF. The variable domain in full, completed from reference TRBV9 and TRBJ1-1, reads DSGVTQTPKHLITATGQRVTLRCSPRSGDLSVYWYQQSLDQGLQFLIQYYNGEERAKGNILERFSAQQFPDLHSELNLSSLELGDSALYFCASSVGQEGAEAFFGQGTRLTVV.

The chain carries TRBV2 and TRBJ2-3; 10 nucleotides align to TRBD2. V lost 6 bases, J lost 0 bases, and 6 bases stayed unmatched. Germline-derived CDR1 and CDR2 are SNHLY and FYNNEI. The CDR3 loop spans 16 amino acids. CDR3 bases: TGTGCCAGCAGACGGACTAGCGGAGGGAGCACAGATACGCAGTATTTT. It specifies CASRRTSGGSTDTQYF.

The rearrangement joins TRBV7-2 to TRBJ1-5; possible D gene TRBD1, 5 bases. The germline V gene encodes CDR1 SGHTA and CDR2 FQGNSA. This CDR3 spans 13 amino acids. With 5 bases removed from V and 7 bases from J, the gap between germline ends came to 12 bases. CDR3 nucleotide sequence: TGTGCCAGCAGCCACCTCAGGGAGCAGCCCCAGCATTTT. This encodes CASSHLREQPQHF.

The gene calls are TRBV11-2 and TRBJ2-3; D not certain. The CDR3 totals 17 residues. Trimming cost V 3 bases and J 0 bases, with 16 bases left between them. In germline, CDR1 is SGHAT, CDR2 FQNNGV. This chain's CDR3 is CASSFPPWVTSTDTQYF. CDR3 DNA: TGTGCCAGCAGCTTTCCGCCGTGGGTGACTAGCACAGATACGCAGTATTTT.

The V gene is TRBV19, the J gene TRBJ1-3; perhaps TRBD1 as D (5 bases). This CDR3 is built from 14 residues. The V gene's germline CDR1 is LNHDA and CDR2 SQIVND (reference sequence). V was clipped by 3 bases and J by 2 bases, with 8 bases between them. CDR3 sequence: CASSMTVTGNTIYF. The CDR3 nucleotides are TGTGCCAGTAGTATGACAGTTACTGGAAACACCATATATTTT.

Note on this clone: Within the sample, other DNA sequences also encode this same CDR3. This chain uses TRBV10-3 with TRBJ1-2; no firm D call. Germline assignment: CDR1 ENHRY and CDR2 SYGVKD. There are 11 residues in the CDR3. Trimming removed 6 bases from V and 7 bases from J, with 9 bases in between. The CDR3 nucleotides are TGTGCCATCAGCGGAGGATTTGGCTACACCTTC. As protein: CAISGGFGYTF.

This clone was seen once. The chain carries TRBV28 and TRBJ2-3, with a possible D match to TRBD2 (5 bases). Between the trimmed V and J ends, which lost 5 bases and 3 bases, there was a span of 12 bases. The germline V gene has CDR1 MDHEN and CDR2 SYDVKM. The CDR3 covers 14 residues. CDR3 bases: TGTGCCAGCAGTCCCCCCGGGAAGACAGATACGCAGTATTTT. As protein: CASSPPGKTDTQYF.

This clone was counted a single time. The CDR3 nucleotides read TGCGCCAGCAGCTTGGCCGACGACAGGGGGCCCATGAACACTGAAGCTTTCTTT. Amino acid sequence: CASSLADDRGPMNTEAFF. The chain combines TRBV5-1 with TRBJ1-1; 10 bases are a match to TRBD1. Per germline, CDR1 SGHRS and CDR2 YFSETQ. With V trimmed by 0 bases and J by 0 bases, 8 bases remained unmatched. This CDR3 is 18 amino acids long.

This rearrangement joins TRBV10-2 to TRBJ2-7; D is perhaps TRBD2 (6 bases). Germline CDR1 reads WSHSY; CDR2 reads SAAADI. Trimming removed 3 bases at V and 12 bases at J, with 12 bases between. The CDR3 runs 11 residues. This CDR3 reads CASSDLGGRYF. DNA for the CDR3: TGCGCCAGCAGTGATTTGGGGGGTCGGTACTTC.

This clone was picked up a small number of times. This chain links TRBV18 with TRBJ1-2; 7 bases match TRBD1. The CDR3 runs 17 residues. V lost 3 bases to trimming and J lost 2 bases; unmatched junction nucleotides: 12. Germline-derived CDR1 and CDR2 are KGHSH and LQKENI. The CDR3 sequence: CASSPGQSFKGNYGYTF. CDR3 nucleotides: TGTGCCAGCTCACCGGGACAGTCCTTCAAGGGAAACTATGGCTACACCTTC.